These 15 T cell receptor beta chains share one sample of origin, sequenced in a study of radiotherapy plus CTLA-4 blockade in lung cancer. Sequencing used immunoSEQ multiplex PCR; TCRdb keeps in-frame clones, though not all of them. The sample lists roughly 59,000 clones; 65% to 80% were seen once. The sample in question was peripheral blood, obtained from a patient treated with radiotherapy plus ipilimumab. The receptors here all came from a human donor with non-small cell lung cancer whose response to radiotherapy plus ipilimumab could not be evaluated.

This clone turned up a few times. V and J are TRBV7-2 and TRBJ2-3; 11 bases fit TRBD2. Per the germline V gene, CDR1 is SGHTA and CDR2 is FQGNSA. V trimming: 10 bases; J trimming: 2 bases; junction bases outside the gene matches: 8. The CDR3 contains 15 residues. CDR3 nucleotide sequence: TGTGCCACAATCAGACTAGCGGGAACCACAGATACGCAGTATTTT. It is translated as CATIRLAGTTDTQYF.

The chain joins TRBV9 to TRBJ2-5; a possible D gene is TRBD1 (6 bases). The DNA matches TRBJ2-7 better at its end, which makes the J call doubtful. CDR1 is SGDLS and CDR2 is YYNGEE in the germline V gene. The CDR3 is made up of 14 amino acids. The DNA of the CDR3 is TGTGCCAGCAGCGTAGGGACAGCTGCCTACGAGCAGTACTTC. Amino acid sequence: CASSVGTAAYEQYF.

The rearrangement uses TRBV18 and TRBJ2-1, with 9 bases identical to TRBD2. The CDR3 is made up of 14 amino acids. The J segment lost 3 bases and the V segment lost 8 bases, leaving 5 bases of the junction unmatched. Per the germline V gene, CDR1 is KGHSH and CDR2 is LQKENI. Written as DNA, the CDR3 is TGTGCCAGCCTTTTAGCGGGGGACTACAATGAGCAGTTCTTC. It specifies CASLLAGDYNEQFF.

The V call is TRBV11-2, the J call TRBJ2-3; 11 bases fit TRBD2. CDR1 SGHAT and CDR2 FQNNGV come from the germline V gene. This CDR3 region has 18 residues. J lost 0 bases, V lost 6 bases, and 11 bases had no gene match. The CDR3 bases are TGTGCCAGCAGTCTCGGACTAGCGGGTCGTCGAAGCACAGATACGCAGTATTTT. Its translation: CASSLGLAGRRSTDTQYF.

The chain links TRBV10-1 to TRBJ1-1; no definite D call. This CDR3 is 13 amino acids long. Germline lookup yields CDR1 WNHNN and CDR2 SYGVQD (reference sequence). Trimming pared 4 bases from V and 2 bases from J, leaving 8 bases between. The CDR3 reads CASSVKLNTEAFF. In DNA, the CDR3 is TGCGCCAGCAGTGTTAAGCTAAACACTGAAGCTTTCTTT.

This clone was observed a few times. The genes are TRBV4-2 and TRBJ2-7; D is unclear. This CDR3 has 14 amino acids. V lost 5 bases, J lost 6 bases, and 17 bases lay in between. From germline, CDR1 is LGHNA and CDR2 YNFKEQ. CDR3 DNA: TGTGCCAGCAGCTTGGTTCTGCGGAAATTCGAGCAGTACTTC. Translating gives CASSLVLRKFEQYF.

The V and J genes are TRBV9 and TRBJ2-1; possible D gene TRBD2, 5 bases. The CDR3 loop spans 15 amino acids. The ends were cut back, 4 bases at V and 0 bases at J, with 11 bases in the middle. Germline CDR1 and CDR2: SGDLS and YYNGEE. As DNA, the CDR3 is TGTGCCAGCAGCACCAGCGGAGACTCCTACAATGAGCAGTTCTTC. Its protein product is CASSTSGDSYNEQFF. Variable domain in full (rest from reference TRBV9 and TRBJ2-1): DSGVTQTPKHLITATGQRVTLRCSPRSGDLSVYWYQQSLDQGLQFLIQYYNGEERAKGNILERFSAQQFPDLHSELNLSSLELGDSALYFCASSTSGDSYNEQFFGPGTRLTVL.

In the case of this clone: The same CDR3 arises from other DNA sequences in this sample as well. The CDR3 sequence is CASRDSYSNQPQHF. CDR3 DNA sequence: TGTGCCAGCAGAGATTCCTATAGCAATCAGCCCCAGCATTTT. The J gene is TRBJ1-5, the V gene TRBV28, with D hard to call. The CDR3 contains 14 residues. Trimming removed 6 bases at V and 0 bases at J, with 9 bases between. Per germline, CDR1 MDHEN and CDR2 SYDVKM.

The chain couples TRBV9 to TRBJ1-1; 9 bases are shared with TRBD1. This CDR3 contains 18 residues. Unmatched junction bases numbered 10, after V lost 0 bases and J lost 1 base. Germline V lookup: CDR1 SGDLS, CDR2 YYNGEE. This chain's CDR3 is CASSVVLGQGVANTEAFF. The CDR3 DNA reads as TGTGCCAGCAGCGTAGTTTTGGGACAGGGAGTTGCGAACACTGAAGCTTTCTTT. The variable domain in full, with the rest retrieved from reference TRBV9 and TRBJ1-1, is DSGVTQTPKHLITATGQRVTLRCSPRSGDLSVYWYQQSLDQGLQFLIQYYNGEERAKGNILERFSAQQFPDLHSELNLSSLELGDSALYFCASSVVLGQGVANTEAFFGQGTRLTVV.

The chain uses TRBV6-5 and TRBJ2-5, with 10 bases matching TRBD2. In germline, CDR1 is MNHEY, CDR2 SVGAGI. The CDR3 is 16 amino acids. With 4 bases clipped from V and 2 bases from J, the junction kept 7 bases outside the gene matches. The CDR3 sequence: CASSLWTSGGQETQYF. CDR3 sequence (DNA): TGTGCCAGCAGTTTATGGACTAGCGGTGGGCAAGAGACCCAGTACTTC.

The chain combines TRBV6-6 with TRBJ2-1; 8 bases are shared with TRBD1. The CDR3 is made up of 15 amino acids. Germline trimming cut 5 bases from V and 5 bases from J; bases unmatched to any gene: 8. Germline CDR1 is MNHNY and CDR2 is SVGAGI (reference sequence). The CDR3 is CASSTRTGRNNEQFF. CDR3 coding DNA: TGTGCCAGCAGTACCAGGACAGGGAGGAACAATGAGCAGTTCTTC.

This chain links TRBV7-8 with TRBJ1-5, with a possible D match to TRBD1 (5 bases). V was shortened by 1 base and J by 0 bases, with 7 bases between the two germline ends. The CDR3 runs to 15 residues. Looked up from germline, CDR1 is SGHVS and CDR2 is FQNEAQ. CDR3 region: CASSLVRVSNQPQHF. The DNA of the CDR3 is TGTGCCAGCAGCTTAGTCAGGGTTAGCAATCAGCCCCAGCATTTT.

This clone was observed a few times. The chain carries TRBV10-3 and TRBJ1-1; the match to TRBD1 covers 7 bases. Germline assignment: CDR1 ENHRY and CDR2 SYGVKD. V gave up 8 bases and J gave up 4 bases; unmatched junction bases: 7. This CDR3 has 13 amino acids. DNA for the CDR3: TGTGCCATCCAAACAGGGGTACGCACTGAAGCTTTCTTT. Its protein is CAIQTGVRTEAFF.

V gene TRBV12-5 combines with J gene TRBJ1-2, with 7 bases lining up with TRBD1. The junction had 5 bases not matched to a gene; V was cut back by 4 bases and J by 0 bases. The CDR3 runs to 15 residues. From germline, CDR1 is LGHNT and CDR2 FRNRAP. The DNA for the CDR3 is TGTGCTAGTGGTTACCGGGACAGCTCTAACTATGGCTACACCTTC. Translating gives CASGYRDSSNYGYTF.

This rearrangement joins TRBV28 to TRBJ2-1; 10 positions match TRBD1. The trim removed 4 bases at V and 4 bases at J, leaving 4 bases unmatched. Per germline, CDR1 MDHEN and CDR2 SYDVKM. The CDR3 runs to 15 residues. The CDR3 DNA follows: TGTGCCAGCAGTTCAGGGGACAGGGGTTACAATGAGCAGTTCTTC. This encodes CASSSGDRGYNEQFF. Filled out from reference TRBV28 and TRBJ2-1, the complete variable domain reads DVKVTQSSRYLVKRTGEKVFLECVQDMDHENMFWYRQDPGLGLRLIYFSYDVKMKEKGDIPEGYSVSREKKERFSLILESASTNQTSMYLCASSSGDRGYNEQFFGPGTRLTVL.